The 26 T cell receptor beta chains reported below all come from one sample, sequenced in a study of cytomegalovirus exposure and HLA in healthy donors. PCR was performed using 60 Vbeta and 13 Jbeta primers. Here immunoSEQ multiplex PCR was the method, and the copy in TCRdb shows in-frame clones only, minus some. The repertoire includes some 170,000 clones, roughly 82% of them detected once, and 1.5% sits in the top ten. Specimen: PBMCs. Receptor source: a girl aged 5 to 17 in good health and CMV-seropositive.

The sample holds one count of this clone. Compared with germline, one end of the junction differs, possibly owing to a read error. V gene TRBV7-7 combines with J gene TRBJ2-3; possible D gene TRBD1, 5 bases. The germline V gene encodes CDR1 SSHAT and CDR2 FNYEAQ (reference sequence). The CDR3 has 13 residues. The CDR3 bases are TGTGCTAGCAGCTTTCAGGGTACAGATACGCAGTATTTT. This encodes CASSFQGTDTQYF.

The gene calls are TRBV28 and TRBJ1-1, with unresolved D. This CDR3 is built from 13 residues. Germline V gene lookup returns CDR1 MDHEN and CDR2 SYDVKM. V gave up 6 bases and J gave up 4 bases, with 12 bases separating them. This CDR3 is CASSRSRFTEAFF. The DNA for the CDR3 is TGTGCCAGCAGCCGTAGCCGGTTCACTGAAGCTTTCTTT. Full variable domain (outside the CDR3, taken from reference TRBV28 and TRBJ1-1): DVKVTQSSRYLVKRTGEKVFLECVQDMDHENMFWYRQDPGLGLRLIYFSYDVKMKEKGDIPEGYSVSREKKERFSLILESASTNQTSMYLCASSRSRFTEAFFGQGTRLTVV.

The V gene is TRBV5-1, the J gene TRBJ2-7; maybe TRBD2 (5 bases). CDR1 and CDR2 from the germline V gene are SGHRS and YFSETQ. CDR3 length: 15 amino acids. Trimming removed 1 base at V and 5 bases at J, with 16 bases between. The CDR3 coding sequence is TGCGCCAGCAGCTTGACCCGTGCGAGTAGCGACGAGCAGTACTTC. Amino acids: CASSLTRASSDEQYF.

There are a few counts of this clone. The chain links TRBV2 to TRBJ1-5, with D possibly being TRBD1 (5 bases). This CDR3 has 15 amino acids. Germline V gene lookup returns CDR1 SNHLY and CDR2 FYNNEI. V was trimmed by 6 bases and J by 2 bases, leaving 14 bases between them. Written as DNA, the CDR3 is TGTGCCAGCAGGACAATGGGGGGGGGCAATCAGCCCCAGCATTTT. Translated, it gives CASRTMGGGNQPQHF. Full variable domain (remainder filled in from reference TRBV2 and TRBJ1-5): EPEVTQTPSHQVTQMGQEVILRCVPISNHLYFYWYRQILGQKVEFLVSFYNNEISEKSEIFDDQFSVERPDGSNFTLKIRSTKLEDSAMYFCASRTMGGGNQPQHFGDGTRLSIL.

V is TRBV27 and J is TRBJ1-2; no clear D gene. V dropped 5 bases and J dropped 8 bases, with 21 bases sitting between them. Germline V gene lookup returns CDR1 MNHEY and CDR2 SMNVEV (reference sequence). The CDR3 sequence is 15 residues long. This CDR3 reads CASSVVEGHTMGYTF. CDR3 bases: TGTGCCAGCAGTGTAGTGGAGGGTCATACTATGGGCTACACCTTC.

The J gene is TRBJ1-2, the V gene TRBV9, with 7 bases that match TRBD1. From germline, CDR1 is SGDLS and CDR2 YYNGEE. V trimming: 1 base; J trimming: 3 bases; junction bases outside the gene matches: 18. The CDR3 spans 19 residues. The CDR3 bases are TGTGCCAGCAGCGTACCTGCGCCCGGATCACAGGGGATCGACTATGGCTACACCTTC. Translating gives CASSVPAPGSQGIDYGYTF.

About this clone itself: This sample includes further DNA sequences coding for the same CDR3. The CDR3 DNA follows: TGTGCCAGTAGCACTAGAGCGGGAGAGGGCACAGATACGCAGTATTTT. Its protein is CASSTRAGEGTDTQYF. This sequence joins TRBV7-9 and TRBJ2-3, with 8 bases lining up with TRBD2. Unmatched junction bases numbered 12, after V lost 9 bases and J lost 1 base. The CDR3 loop spans 16 amino acids. The germline V gene has CDR1 SEHNR and CDR2 FQNEAQ (reference sequence).

V and J are TRBV6-5 and TRBJ2-3, with 12 bases that match TRBD2. V lost 6 bases, J lost 1 base, and 2 bases stayed unmatched. Germline lookup yields CDR1 MNHEY and CDR2 SVGAGI. The CDR3 runs to 15 residues. The CDR3 here is CASRWTSGGTDTQYF. For the CDR3, the DNA is TGTGCCAGCAGATGGACTAGCGGGGGCACAGATACGCAGTATTTT.

This sequence joins TRBV19 and TRBJ2-1; TRBD1 agrees at 7 bases. CDR3 length: 17 residues. Germline-derived CDR1 and CDR2 are LNHDA and SQIVND (reference sequence). V trimming: 4 bases; J trimming: 7 bases; junction bases outside the gene matches: 16. This chain's CDR3 is CASSNLGARGSRNEQFF. The CDR3 nucleotides are TGTGCCAGTAGTAACTTAGGGGCCAGGGGGAGTAGGAATGAGCAGTTCTTC.

The chain links TRBV9 to TRBJ2-1, with 10 bases lining up with TRBD2. Germline loops: CDR1 SGDLS, CDR2 YYNGEE. There are 16 residues in the CDR3. J gave up 3 bases and V 0 bases, and 3 bases lay outside the gene matches. In DNA, the CDR3 is TGTGCCAGCAGCGTAGGACTAGCGGGCATCTACAATGAGCAGTTCTTC. This encodes CASSVGLAGIYNEQFF. The whole variable domain, remainder taken from reference TRBV9 and TRBJ2-1, is DSGVTQTPKHLITATGQRVTLRCSPRSGDLSVYWYQQSLDQGLQFLIQYYNGEERAKGNILERFSAQQFPDLHSELNLSSLELGDSALYFCASSVGLAGIYNEQFFGPGTRLTVL.

This clone has just a few counts. V gene TRBV7-8 combines with J gene TRBJ2-7; 9 nucleotides align to TRBD1. Germline V gene lookup returns CDR1 SGHVS and CDR2 FQNEAQ. The V and J ends lost 1 base and 6 bases, in that order; junction bases with no gene match: 7. CDR3 length: 15 amino acids. CDR3 DNA: TGTGCCAGCAGCTTAGTTAGGGACAGGGCGTCCGAGCAGTACTTC. Its protein product is CASSLVRDRASEQYF.

This chain connects TRBV5-4 to TRBJ2-5; D not certain. This CDR3 has 11 amino acids. The V and J ends lost 1 base and 10 bases respectively, with 8 bases between them. Germline CDR1 reads SGHNT; CDR2 reads YYREEE (reference sequence). The CDR3 nucleotides are TGTGCCAGCAGCTTGAACGGAGACCAGTACTTC. Translation gives CASSLNGDQYF.

This chain connects TRBV7-3 to TRBJ2-7, with 8 bases lining up with TRBD1. The J segment lost 3 bases and the V segment lost 4 bases, leaving 5 bases of the junction unmatched. This CDR3 has 14 amino acids. Germline lookup yields CDR1 SGHTA and CDR2 FQGTGA. The CDR3: CASSSGQGYYEQYF. Here the CDR3 DNA reads TGTGCCAGCAGCTCAGGACAGGGCTACTACGAGCAGTACTTC.

The chain joins TRBV5-6 to TRBJ1-3; 7 bases fit TRBD1. The V segment lost 2 bases and the J segment 4 bases; nucleotides outside the gene matches: 3. CDR1 SGHDT and CDR2 YYEEEE come from the germline V gene. The length of the CDR3 is 14 residues. CDR3 region: CASSFDRAGNTIYF. The CDR3, as DNA: TGTGCCAGCAGCTTTGACAGGGCCGGAAACACCATATATTTT.

J is TRBJ1-2 and V is TRBV7-8, with 10 bases lining up with TRBD1. V lost 5 bases to trimming and J lost 5 bases; unmatched junction nucleotides: 5. Per the germline V gene, CDR1 is SGHVS and CDR2 is FQNEAQ. CDR3 length: 14 residues. CDR3 loop: CASSPGTGEYGYTF. The DNA for the CDR3 is TGTGCCAGCAGCCCTGGGACAGGGGAGTATGGCTACACCTTC.

The V gene is TRBV14, the J gene TRBJ2-3; D gene ambiguous. The germline gives CDR1 SGHDN, CDR2 FVKESK. V shed 5 bases and J shed 3 bases, with 9 bases lying between them. The CDR3 is made up of 13 amino acids. DNA of the CDR3: TGTGCCAGCAGCGAGTATGAGACAGATACGCAGTATTTT. Translating it yields CASSEYETDTQYF. The full variable domain, rest sourced from reference TRBV14 and TRBJ2-3, is EAGVTQFPSHSVIEKGQTVTLRCDPISGHDNLYWYRRVMGKEIKFLLHFVKESKQDESGMPNNRFLAERTGGTYSTLKVQPAELEDSGVYFCASSEYETDTQYFGPGTRLTVL.

The chain employs TRBV5-4 and TRBJ1-4; TRBD1 might be the D (5 bases). This CDR3 spans 15 amino acids. Germline V CDR1 and CDR2: SGHNT, YYREEE (reference sequence). V was clipped by 0 bases and J by 4 bases, with 10 bases between them. The chain's CDR3 is CASSLVGGGNEKLFF. CDR3 DNA sequence: TGTGCCAGCAGCTTGGTAGGCGGGGGTAATGAAAAACTGTTTTTT.

V is TRBV28 and J is TRBJ2-5; the D gene is possibly TRBD2 (6 bases). CDR1 is MDHEN and CDR2 is SYDVKM in the germline V gene. This CDR3 comprises 15 residues. The V and J ends lost 3 bases and 4 bases respectively, with 15 bases between them. This chain's CDR3 is CASSFPRAGRETQYF. CDR3 DNA sequence: TGTGCCAGCAGTTTCCCCAGGGCCGGGAGAGAGACCCAGTACTTC.

V is TRBV6-6 and J is TRBJ2-1; 10 positions agree with TRBD1. CDR1 and CDR2 from the germline V gene are MNHNY and SVGAGI (reference sequence). The CDR3 extends over 14 amino acids. Trimming took 6 bases from V and 9 from J; bases not matched to a gene: 8. The CDR3 nucleotides read TGTGCCAGCAGACGTCCGGGACAGGGGCCTGAGCAGTTCTTC. Protein: CASRRPGQGPEQFF.

This chain joins TRBV27 and TRBJ2-7; D ambiguous. Trimming shortened V by 5 bases and J by 4 bases, and 12 bases separated the two germline ends. Germline CDR1 reads MNHEY; CDR2 reads SMNVEV (reference sequence). CDR3 length: 13 amino acids. This chain's CDR3 is CASSTLEGYEQYF. DNA for the CDR3: TGTGCCAGCAGTACCCTAGAAGGATACGAGCAGTACTTC.

The chain employs TRBV28 and TRBJ1-4; D is uncertain. CDR1 is MDHEN and CDR2 is SYDVKM in the germline V gene. The CDR3 runs to 14 residues. Between the trimmed V and J ends, which lost 5 bases and 4 bases, there was a span of 11 bases. This CDR3 is CASSRLRDNEKLFF. In DNA, the CDR3 is TGTGCCAGCAGTCGCCTTCGGGATAATGAAAAACTGTTTTTT.

V gene TRBV7-8 combines with J gene TRBJ2-1; 11 bases fit TRBD2. Per the germline V gene, CDR1 is SGHVS and CDR2 is FQNEAQ. V lost 5 bases and J lost 2; bases outside the gene matches: 5. The CDR3 is 16 residues long. CDR3 in DNA: TGTGCCAGCAGCCAGGGGACTAGCGGCACCTACAATGAGCAGTTCTTC. Translation gives CASSQGTSGTYNEQFF.

J is TRBJ2-7 and V is TRBV6-5; 8 bases map to TRBD1. Trimming removed 5 bases from V and 2 bases from J; junction bases left unmatched: 5. The CDR3 has 14 residues. Looked up from germline, CDR1 is MNHEY and CDR2 is SVGAGI. CDR3 in amino acids: CASSRTGFAYEQYF. The CDR3 coding sequence is TGTGCCAGCAGTCGGACAGGGTTTGCCTACGAGCAGTACTTC.

J is TRBJ1-2 and V is TRBV28; TRBD1 aligns across 8 bases. V dropped 4 bases and J dropped 4; count of bases not matched to a gene: 5. The CDR3 extends over 14 amino acids. The germline V gene has CDR1 MDHEN and CDR2 SYDVKM. The DNA of the CDR3 is TGTGCCAGCAGTTCCCCAGGGGGCGTCTATGGCTACACCTTC. This gives the protein CASSSPGGVYGYTF.

The genes are TRBV11-2 and TRBJ2-1, with a tentative D call TRBD1 (6 bases). The CDR3 sequence is 15 residues long. CDR1 and CDR2 from the germline V gene are SGHAT and FQNNGV. V was pared by 5 bases and J by 4 bases, with 15 bases between. CDR3: CASSLRQALYNEQFF. The CDR3 bases are TGTGCCAGCAGCCTAAGACAGGCTTTGTACAATGAGCAGTTCTTC.

The CDR3: CSVEDERETYEQYF. CDR3 in DNA: TGCAGCGTGGAGGACGAGCGGGAGACCTACGAGCAGTACTTC. The rearrangement joins TRBV29-1 to TRBJ2-7, with TRBD2 identical over 8 bases. Trimming took 6 bases from V and 2 from J; bases not matched to a gene: 9. The CDR3 is 14 amino acids. Germline V lookup: CDR1 SQVTM, CDR2 ANQGSEA.